This passage covers 9 T cell receptor beta chains from one sample sequenced in a study of T cells in Graves' hyperthyroidism and ophthalmopathy (dated by TCRdb to about 2019). Libraries were built with multiplex PCR. The sequencer listed for this sample is Illumina HiSeq 2000. The TCR beta CDR3 regions were amplified from RNA transcripts. A first-round RT-PCR of the TCR CDR3 used the HTBI primer set with the Qiagen OneStep RT-PCR kit. TCRdb ran its own pipeline on the public reads, namely fastp trimming at Q25 and MiXCR clone calling, and kept in-frame beta chains. For every CDR3 protein sequence, its rows merge into one entry that carries the most common genes and DNA. In all, the sample holds 550,000 to 850,000 distinct CDR3 sequences, and 15% to 20% of those were seen once. Of the sample, 16% falls within the top ten clones. The sample comprised blood. The receptors derive from a woman aged 45-65 years with Graves' hyperthyroidism that later progressed to Graves' ophthalmopathy.

This clonotype showed up many times. The gene calls are TRBV20-1 and TRBJ1-1; TRBD1 might be the D (5 bases). There are 13 residues in the CDR3. Trimming left V 3 bases short and J 6 bases short, with 14 bases between. CDR1 is DFQATT and CDR2 is SNEGSKA in the germline V gene (reference sequence). The CDR3 DNA is TGCAGTGCTAGGTGGGACTCTACACCTGAAGCTTTCTTT. Amino acid sequence: CSARWDSTPEAFF.

The chain has TRBV2 and TRBJ1-2; unclear D gene. Germline-derived CDR1 and CDR2 are SNHLY and FYNNEI. Trimming shortened V by 10 bases and J by 7 bases, and 16 bases separated the two germline ends. The CDR3 consists of 12 residues. This chain's CDR3 is CATGLGKGGYTF. The DNA for the CDR3 is TGTGCCACCGGACTCGGCAAGGGTGGCTACACCTTC.

This clonotype has ten or more counts. The rearrangement joins TRBV6-1 to TRBJ2-5, with TRBD1 matching over 9 bases. V lost 0 bases and J lost 5; bases outside the gene matches: 7. CDR1 MNHNS and CDR2 SASEGT come from the germline V gene. The CDR3 runs 16 residues. DNA of the CDR3: TGTGCCAGCAGTGAAGCGCTTCACAGGGGGCTTGAGACCCAGTACTTC. This codes for CASSEALHRGLETQYF.

This clonotype was counted many times. V gene TRBV28 combines with J gene TRBJ1-2; D is ambiguous. The CDR3 consists of 13 residues. Trimming shortened V by 5 bases and J by 4 bases, and 11 bases separated the two germline ends. CDR1 MDHEN and CDR2 SYDVKM come from the germline V gene. The CDR3 protein is CASSPGRSYGYTF. The CDR3 region has the DNA TGTGCCAGCAGTCCTGGTCGAAGCTATGGCTACACCTTC.

A note on this clonotype: A much larger clonotype is one base distant, so this may be a read error. V gene TRBV20-1 combines with J gene TRBJ2-7, with 7 positions matching TRBD1. Germline-derived CDR1 and CDR2 are DFQATT and SNEGSKA (reference sequence). The CDR3 sequence is 15 residues long. In DNA form, the CDR3 reads TGCAGTGCTAGACATCAGGGGGACCTCTCCTACGAGCAGCACTTC. Translated: CSARHQGDLSYEQHF.

The V and J genes are TRBV3-1 and TRBJ1-3, with unresolved D. The CDR3 consists of 16 residues. Trimming left V 2 bases short and J 0 bases short, with 11 bases between. Germline lookup yields CDR1 LGHDT and CDR2 YNNKEL (reference sequence). Here the CDR3 reads CASSQPAGASGNTIYF. The CDR3 DNA reads TGTGCCAGCAGCCAACCCGCGGGTGCCTCTGGAAACACCATATATTTT.

The chain links TRBV4-2 to TRBJ2-7; maybe TRBD1 (6 bases). The V gene lost 0 bases and the J gene lost 7 bases, with 13 bases spanning the gap. Germline V gene lookup returns CDR1 LGHNA and CDR2 YNFKEQ. The CDR3 has 14 amino acids. CDR3 loop: CASSQDDRGREQYF. The CDR3 DNA reads as TGTGCCAGCAGCCAAGACGATAGGGGGAGAGAGCAGTACTTC.

J is TRBJ1-1 and V is TRBV10-3; D gene uncertain. CDR1 is ENHRY and CDR2 is SYGVKD in the germline V gene. The CDR3 has 13 amino acids. Trimming shortened V by 1 base and J by 3 bases, and 6 bases separated the two germline ends. The CDR3 sequence: CAISEFRDTEAFF. DNA for the CDR3: TGTGCCATCAGTGAGTTCCGAGACACTGAAGCTTTCTTT.

At least ten counts were recorded for this clonotype. This chain joins TRBV5-1 and TRBJ2-3; 8 bases align to TRBD2. The CDR3 loop spans 15 amino acids. Germline-derived CDR1 and CDR2 are SGHRS and YFSETQ. The ends lost 6 bases at V and 1 base at J; junction bases unmatched: 7. CDR3 DNA: TGCGCCAGCACCTCGAAAGCGGGGGGCACAGATACGCAGTATTTT. Translation: CASTSKAGGTDTQYF.